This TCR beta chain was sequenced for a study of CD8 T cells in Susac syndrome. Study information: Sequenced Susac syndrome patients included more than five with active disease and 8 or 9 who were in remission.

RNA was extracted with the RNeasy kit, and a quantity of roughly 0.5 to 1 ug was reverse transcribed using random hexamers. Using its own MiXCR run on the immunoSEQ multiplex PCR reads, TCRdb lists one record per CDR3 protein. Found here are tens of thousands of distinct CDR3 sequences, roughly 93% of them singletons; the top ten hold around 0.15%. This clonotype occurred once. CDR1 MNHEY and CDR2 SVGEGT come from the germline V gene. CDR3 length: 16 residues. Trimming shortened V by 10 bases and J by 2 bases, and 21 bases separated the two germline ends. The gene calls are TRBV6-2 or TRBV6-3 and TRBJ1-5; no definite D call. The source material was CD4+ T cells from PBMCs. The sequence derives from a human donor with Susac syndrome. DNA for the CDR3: TGTGCCACCGATTCCGGGCTCCGGGGAGGCAATCAGCCCCAGCATTTT. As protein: CATDSGLRGGNQPQHF.